This T cell receptor beta chain was sequenced during a study of beta chain features in type 1 diabetes (dated by TCRdb to 2017 to 2018). Notes on the research overall: No differences in mean age, gender distribution, total cell number or subset yield were found between patients and healthy donors. Whereas all 28 donors provided naive and central memory subsets, regulatory and stem cell-like memory subsets were isolated from just 8 patients and about eight healthy donors. The study compared TCRB repertoires of sorted circulating CD4+ T cell subsets between recently diagnosed type 1 diabetes patients and matched healthy donors. A total of 107,917,701 sorted cells were examined across all samples, and RNA yield correlated strongly with the number of cells per subset. On the study overall, not on this receptor specifically: Fewer insertions and more nucleotide deletions at VDJ recombination sites were observed in patients with type 1 diabetes, implying thymic rearrangement abnormalities. The naive, central memory and regulatory TCRB repertoires appeared to resemble one another more closely among patients than among healthy donors. Because the HLA sub-analyses included only small numbers of individuals, any influence of HLA type on TCRB rearrangement was left unresolved. PCR might favor shorter templates, but patient and control samples were amplified and corrected together, so any skew would affect both groups equally. Type 1 diabetes patients showed a moderate but significant shortening of TCRB CDR3 length in all four CD4+ subsets. Because cDNA was sequenced instead of genomic DNA, highly expressing activated cells could be over-represented, though the groups showed no difference in activation or CD3 levels.

Note on this clone: Its antigen remains unidentified. Per-nucleotide qualities are absent, and no much larger clonotype sits a single base away.

The entire amount of isolated RNA was reverse transcribed using the High Capacity cDNA Reverse Transcription Kit, so the sequenced TCRB transcripts were expressed ones. Naive, central memory and regulatory T cell samples underwent deep immunoSEQ sequencing, averaging about 3.57 million total reads per sample. Sorted cells were lysed in RLT buffer and RNA was extracted with DNase-treated RNeasy Micro or Mini kits, depending on cell number. Each cell subset was processed separately to prevent cross-contamination, with patient and healthy donor samples processed together. TCRB sequences were amplified from cDNA with the immunoSEQ multiplex PCR, producing 87-bp fragments spanning the CDR3 region. The amplicons were sequenced using the Illumina HiSeq platform. The study's own analysis went as follows. Synthetic template baselines were used to correct PCR bias computationally, reads within Hamming distance 2 were collapsed together, and singletons that could not be merged were discarded. By aligning reads against IMGT, V, D and J genes, CDR3 length, and insertions or deletions at six rearrangement sites were assigned. Clonotype counts were normalized to sorted cell number within each subset before computing true diversity and Gini coefficients with the tcR R package. The overlap coefficient, calculated on TCRB nucleotide sequences, was used to measure repertoire sharing. Out-of-frame TCRB sequences from naive cells were analyzed as a proxy for the pre-selection repertoire. TCRdb mirrors the immuneACCESS table, restricted to in-frame sequences. Some clones are absent from its copies; in checked studies, under half trace to an unresolved V gene, and the reason for the others is unknown. Clonal size and the V and J genes are those of that table, whereas D and trimming came from the DNA. The sample yields some 700,000 clones; under 15% were counted once. The ten largest account for 0.02% to 0.025% of the sample.

Each donor gave one peripheral blood draw, averaging about 120 mL, which was collected into heparinised tubes. A BD FACSAria II and a panel including CD45RO, CCR7, CD25, CD127, CD95 and CD27 were used to sort naive, central memory, regulatory and stem cell-like memory CD4+ T cells. A purity above 98% was achieved for all sorted populations. PBMCs were isolated right away by Lymphoprep density gradient centrifugation and were stained directly, without culture. So that batch effects would be minimized, each experiment stained and sorted samples in pairs, pairing one healthy donor with one patient. Germline trimming amounts to 8 bases on V and 2 bases on J, with 8 as the count of junction bases outside the gene matches. From the germline V gene, CDR1 is SNHLY and CDR2 is FYNNEI. The CDR3, from cysteine to phenylalanine, totals 15 residues. Here the CDR3 DNA is all that survives: 45 bases in frame from base 1.

What was sequenced was naive CD4+ T cells from blood. This sample's cell subset or site label indicates: true naive CD4+ T cells. This receptor was obtained from a man younger than 30 with type 1 diabetes. Recombination connected TRBV2 to TRBJ2-5, with 10 central nucleotides matching TRBD1. The DNA sequence follows: TGTGCCAGCTTGTTAGACAGGGGGCTTCAAGAGACCCAGTACTTC. Its translation reads: CASLLDRGLQETQYF.